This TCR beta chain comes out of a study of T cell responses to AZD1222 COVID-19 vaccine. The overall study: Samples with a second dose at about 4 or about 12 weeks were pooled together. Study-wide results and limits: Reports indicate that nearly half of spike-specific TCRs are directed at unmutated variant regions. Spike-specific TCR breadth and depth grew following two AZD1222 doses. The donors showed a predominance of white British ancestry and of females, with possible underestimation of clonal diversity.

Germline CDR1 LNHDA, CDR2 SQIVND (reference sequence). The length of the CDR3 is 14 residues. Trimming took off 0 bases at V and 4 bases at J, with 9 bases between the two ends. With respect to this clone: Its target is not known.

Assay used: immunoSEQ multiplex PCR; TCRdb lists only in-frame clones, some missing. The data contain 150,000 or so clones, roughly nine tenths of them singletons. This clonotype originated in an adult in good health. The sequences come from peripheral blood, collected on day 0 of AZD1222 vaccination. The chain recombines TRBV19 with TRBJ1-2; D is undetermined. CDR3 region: CASSIEPRSYGYTF. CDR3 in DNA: TGTGCCAGTAGTATAGAGCCCCGCAGCTATGGCTACACCTTC.